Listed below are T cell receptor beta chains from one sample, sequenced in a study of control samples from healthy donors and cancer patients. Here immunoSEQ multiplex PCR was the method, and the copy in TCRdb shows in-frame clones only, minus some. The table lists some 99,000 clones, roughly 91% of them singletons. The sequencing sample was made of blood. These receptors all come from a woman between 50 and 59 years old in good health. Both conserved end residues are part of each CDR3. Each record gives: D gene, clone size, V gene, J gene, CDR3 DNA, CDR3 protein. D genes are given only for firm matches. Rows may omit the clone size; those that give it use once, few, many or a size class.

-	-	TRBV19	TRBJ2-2	TGTGCCAGTAGTATATCTCGGAGGGGAGCCGGGGAGCTGTTTTTT	CASSISRRGAGELFF
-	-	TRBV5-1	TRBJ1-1	TGCGCCAGCAGCTTGAATTTAGGGCAGAGCTCCTCTGCAGCTTTCTTT	CASSLNLGQSSSAAFF
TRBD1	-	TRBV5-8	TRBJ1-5	TGTGCCAGCAGCTTGTTTATCGGGGACAGGGCCTCTTATAGCAATCAGCCCCAGCATTTT	CASSLFIGDRASYSNQPQHF
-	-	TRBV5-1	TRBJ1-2	TGCGCCAGCGGGGAGGGGACACATGGCTACACCTTC	CASGEGTHGYTF
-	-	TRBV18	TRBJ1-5	TGTGCCAGCTCTCCGGGTGTGGATCAGCCCCAGCATTTT	CASSPGVDQPQHF
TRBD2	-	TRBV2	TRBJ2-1	TGTGCCAGCAGTGTCGGACTAGATCTTGAGCAGTTCTTC	CASSVGLDLEQFF
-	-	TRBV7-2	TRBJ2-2	TGTGCCAGCAGCTTACTTCCACCCACCGGGGAGCTGTTTTTT	CASSLLPPTGELFF
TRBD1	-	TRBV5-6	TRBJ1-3	TGTGCCAGCAGCTCGTTGACAGGGGGCAACTCTGGAAACACCATATATTTT	CASSSLTGGNSGNTIYF
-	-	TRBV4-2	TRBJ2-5	TGTGCCAGCAGCCAAGCTTGGCCCGCTGTCGAAGAGACCCAGTACTTC	CASSQAWPAVEETQYF
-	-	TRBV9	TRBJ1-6	TGTGCCAGCAGCGTAGCAGAGTATAATTCACCCCTCCACTTT	CASSVAEYNSPLHF
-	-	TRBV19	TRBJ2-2	TGTGCCAGTAGTATAGCTAGAAGGGTCACCGGGGAGCTGTTTTTT	CASSIARRVTGELFF
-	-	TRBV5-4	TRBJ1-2	TGTGCCAGCAGCTTGTTAACCTTGGGCTATGGCTACACCTTC	CASSLLTLGYGYTF
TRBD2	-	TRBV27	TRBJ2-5	TGTGCCAGCAGTAATAAGCGGGGGCGCGAGGAGACCCAGTACTTC	CASSNKRGREETQYF
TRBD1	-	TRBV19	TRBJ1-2	TGTGCCAGTAGTCCCGGAGACAGGGTTAGCTATGGCTACACCTTC	CASSPGDRVSYGYTF
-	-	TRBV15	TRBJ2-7	TGTGCCACCAGCAGAGATGAAGGAGCCTACGAGCAGTACTTC	CATSRDEGAYEQYF
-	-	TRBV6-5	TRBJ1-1	TGTGCCAGCAGTTTCCAGGGAAACACTGAAGCTTTCTTT	CASSFQGNTEAFF
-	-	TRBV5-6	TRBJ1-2	TGTGCCAGCAGCTTACAGGGCAGGGGTAACTATGGCTACACCTTC	CASSLQGRGNYGYTF
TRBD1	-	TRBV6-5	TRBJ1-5	TGTGCCAGCACGTTGGACAGGCCGAATCAGCCCCAGCATTTT	CASTLDRPNQPQHF
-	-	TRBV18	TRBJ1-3	TGTGCCAGCTCACCTCAACTCGATTACTCTGGAAACACCATATATTTT	CASSPQLDYSGNTIYF
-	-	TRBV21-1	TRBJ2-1	TGTGCCAGCAGCAAAGGTTTCCCAGCGGGAGAATCCTACAATGAGCAGTTCTTC	CASSKGFPAGESYNEQFF
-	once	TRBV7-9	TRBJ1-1	TGTGCCAGCAGCTTAAGACCACTGGGGAACACTGAAGCTTTCTTT	CASSLRPLGNTEAFF
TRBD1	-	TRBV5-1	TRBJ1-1	TGCGCCAGCAGCCCGGGACAGGTGGGGAACACTGAAGCTTTCTTT	CASSPGQVGNTEAFF
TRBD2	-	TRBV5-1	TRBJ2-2	TGCGCCAGCAGCTTGGCGTCCGGGACTAGCGAGAACACCGGGGAGCTGTTTTTT	CASSLASGTSENTGELFF
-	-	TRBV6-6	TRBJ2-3	TGTGCCAGCGGCGACCGAATCCGTACTAGCACAGATACGCAGTATTTT	CASGDRIRTSTDTQYF
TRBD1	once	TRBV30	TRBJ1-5	TGTGCCTGGAGTGCCTGGACAGGGGGTATCAATCAGCCCCAGCATTTT	CAWSAWTGGINQPQHF
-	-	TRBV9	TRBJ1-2	TGTGCCAGCAGCGTAGTGGGTGCCCCCCATGGCTACACCTTC	CASSVVGAPHGYTF
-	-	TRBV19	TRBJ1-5	TGTGCCAGTAGTCCAACCAGACGGGGCAATCAGCCCCAGCATTTT	CASSPTRRGNQPQHF
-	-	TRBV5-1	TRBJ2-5	TGCGCCAGCAAAAACTGGGAGACCCAGTACTTC	CASKNWETQYF
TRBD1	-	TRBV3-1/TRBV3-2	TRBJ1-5	TGTGCCAGCAGCCAGGGGACAGGCCGTAATCAGCCCCAGCATTTT	CASSQGTGRNQPQHF
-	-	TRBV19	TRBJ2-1	TGTGCCAGTATTGGGGTCACCTACAATGAGCAGTTCTTC	CASIGVTYNEQFF
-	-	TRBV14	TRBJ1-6	TGTGCCAGCAGCCCCCGAGGAGCCTTTAATTCACCCCTCCACTTT	CASSPRGAFNSPLHF
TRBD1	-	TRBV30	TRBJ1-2	TGTGCCTGGACTCACCAGGGGGCCTATGGCTACACCTTC	CAWTHQGAYGYTF
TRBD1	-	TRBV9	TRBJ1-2	TGTGCCAGCAGGGGACAGGGCCTATCTAACTATGGCTACACCTTC	CASRGQGLSNYGYTF
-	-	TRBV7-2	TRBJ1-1	TGTGCCAGCAGCTTAACTAAGTTGAACACTGAAGCTTTCTTT	CASSLTKLNTEAFF
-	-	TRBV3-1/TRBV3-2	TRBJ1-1	TGTGCCAGCAGCCGTCGGATGGCCACTGAAGCTTTCTTT	CASSRRMATEAFF
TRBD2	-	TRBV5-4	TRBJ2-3	TGTGCCAGCAGCTTGGCGAAACTAGCGGGAGCCACAGATACGCAGTATTTT	CASSLAKLAGATDTQYF
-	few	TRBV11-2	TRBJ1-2	TGTGCCAGCAGCTTAGAGGCAGGTCCCTACACCTTC	CASSLEAGPYTF
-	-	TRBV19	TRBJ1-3	TGTGCCAGTAGTCCTAGCGGATCTGGAAACACCATATATTTT	CASSPSGSGNTIYF
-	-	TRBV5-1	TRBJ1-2	TGCGCCAGCAGCCCTCAGGGCAACTATGGCTACACCTTC	CASSPQGNYGYTF
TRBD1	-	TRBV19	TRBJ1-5	TGTGCCAGTAGTGTAGACAGGGCGAGCAATCAGCCCCAGCATTTT	CASSVDRASNQPQHF
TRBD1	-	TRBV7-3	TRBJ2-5	TGTGCCAGCAGCTCCAAATCCGGGACAGGGCAAGAGACCCAGTACTTC	CASSSKSGTGQETQYF
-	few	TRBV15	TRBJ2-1	TGTGCCACCAGCAGGGCTAAGACACCCCCCGACAATGAGCAGTTCTTC	CATSRAKTPPDNEQFF
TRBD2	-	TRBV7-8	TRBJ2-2	TGTGCCAGCAGCTTATTCGTCCAAGGGACTAGCGGAACCGGGGAGCTGTTTTTT	CASSLFVQGTSGTGELFF
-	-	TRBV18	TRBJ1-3	TGTGCCAGCGCCGGGGAGGAGAGGGGACGCTCTGGAAACACCATATATTTT	CASAGEERGRSGNTIYF
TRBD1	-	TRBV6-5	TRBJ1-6	TGTGCCAGCACCGGGACAGGGGATTCACCCCTCCACTTT	CASTGTGDSPLHF
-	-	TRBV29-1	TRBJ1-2	TGCAGCGTTGGGGGGGGTTCCGCAGACCAAGCTAACTATGGCTACACCTTC	CSVGGGSADQANYGYTF
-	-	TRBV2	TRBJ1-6	TGTGCCAGTAAGTGGGGGGATTATAATTCACCCCTCCACTTT	CASKWGDYNSPLHF
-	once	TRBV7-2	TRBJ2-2	TGTGCCAGCAGGGATAGCCCGAACACCGGGGAGCTGTTTTTT	CASRDSPNTGELFF
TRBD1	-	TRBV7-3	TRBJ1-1	TGTGCCAGCAGCCTGACAGGGTTAGACGCTTTCTTT	CASSLTGLDAFF
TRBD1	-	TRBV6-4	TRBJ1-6	TGTGCCAGCAGTCCGCGACAGGGAGGAACCTATAATTCACCCCTCCACTTT	CASSPRQGGTYNSPLHF
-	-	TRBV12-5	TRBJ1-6	TGTGCTAGTGGTCCCTGGCAGGGTCGTGATTCACCCCTCCACTTT	CASGPWQGRDSPLHF
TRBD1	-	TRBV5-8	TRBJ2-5	TGTGCCAGCAGCTGGGACAGGGTTGAGACCCAGTACTTC	CASSWDRVETQYF
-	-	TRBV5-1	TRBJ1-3	TGCGCCAGCAGCCCTTTTGCGGGCCTGAACTCTGGAAACACCATATATTTT	CASSPFAGLNSGNTIYF